This T cell receptor beta chain emerged from a study of T cells in Graves' hyperthyroidism and ophthalmopathy (dated by TCRdb to the late 2010s). Turning to the overall study: Peripheral blood samples were taken at the time of initial diagnosis, prior to any treatment. To identify TCR V-J signatures that set the groups apart, the researchers used a discovery cohort of 100 patients, made up of 40 to 45 with Graves' ophthalmopathy and about 55 with stable Graves' hyperthyroidism. An independent validation cohort of under 20 hyperthyroidism patients and about 16 patients who later progressed to ophthalmopathy tested prospective prediction of ophthalmopathy. The approximately 100 discovery patients were divided at random into training and test sets in a 7:3 ratio. In addition, the study compared T-cell repertoires in thyroid tissue and in blood from six Graves' hyperthyroidism patients. After sampling, hyperthyroidism patients received methimazole starting at 30 mg daily, and ophthalmopathy patients received high-dose intravenous methylprednisolone. According to the paper, TCR Vbeta CDR3 sequencing was carried out on roughly 130 peripheral blood samples, which came from over 40 ophthalmopathy, 75 or so hyperthyroidism and approximately 17 progressor patients. Here is what the overall study found, with its caveats: Blood samples also contained most of the expanded thyroid clonotypes (frequency above 0.001), which suggests that blood repertoires may reflect thyroid immune responses. Sample size was not statistically predetermined, and blinding of investigators to group allocation was not performed. In cross-validation, a model built on a 13 V-J signature told ophthalmopathy apart from stable hyperthyroidism with 85% to 90% sensitivity and about 81% specificity, and in testing the same model reached 80%/75%. During validation, the model predicted progression to ophthalmopathy a median of around six months ahead of onset, with around 71% sensitivity and roughly 72% specificity.

TCR beta CDR3 regions were amplified from RNA transcripts. The first round of RT-PCR for the TCR CDR3 was performed with the HTBI primer set and the Qiagen OneStep RT-PCR kit. The libraries were constructed in a second round of multiplex PCR and then size-selected and purified. Libraries were sequenced paired-end with 100 bp reads on an Illumina HiSeq2000. In the paper's pipeline: SOAPnuke was used to process the raw data, removing reads that contained adapters or uncalled bases, had a mean Phred below 15, or lacked an exact match to the constant primer or identifier. COPE v1.2.5 was used to merge high-quality paired reads, and clonotypes were defined as unique nucleotide sequences. MiTCR v1.1 was used to align clonotypes to the IMGT TRBV, TRBD and TRBJ reference segments. Analysis was restricted to V-J combinations with a frequency above 0.0001, which covered approximately 99% of repertoires. A TCS score was defined as the ratio between F50 (clonal expansion) and ExV (chaos), using BLOSUM62-based TCRdist between CDR3 peptides within each V-J. Welch's t-statistics and random forest reduced several hundred V-J features to about 13, which were used in a naive Bayes classifier (R e1071). TCRdb reprocessed the public reads (quality trimming at Q25 with fastp, clone calling with MiXCR) and kept in-frame beta chains. Rows with a matching CDR3 protein are joined into one entry that keeps the most common DNA and genes. These V and J calls rely on TCRdb rather than the paper's analysis. The sample includes 660,000 or so distinct CDR3 sequences, with around 21% observed a single time. Clones ranked in the top ten supply 30% to 40% of the sample.

Ophthalmopathy patients had moderately to severely active disease, with a Clinical Activity Score of 3 or more, a NOSPECS grade of 4 or more, and a disease duration of less than 3 months. Exclusion was applied to patients with uncontrolled infections, other autoimmune diseases, pregnancy or lactation. Clinical symptoms, serum thyroxine and TRAb, thyroid ultrasound, and orbital computed tomography formed the basis for the diagnoses. PBMCs were separated from roughly 10 ml of fresh peripheral blood using Ficoll-Paque density gradient centrifugation. Total RNA was extracted using Trizol reagent, and RNA quality was assessed on an Agilent 2100 Bioanalyzer. This clonotype was observed a handful of times. This clone's antigen is unknown. There are no base qualities to consult, and no much larger clone falls within one base. The CDR3 holds 12 amino acids from the cysteine to the phenylalanine. Only the CDR3 DNA is retained, 36 bases long and in frame from the first base. Trimming costs V 6 bases and J 6 bases, and their ends lie 8 bases apart.

The source material was blood. This TCR derives from a man under 40 with Graves' ophthalmopathy. This chain is built from TRBV12-3 or TRBV12-4 and TRBJ2-2, and TRBD1 may be the D gene, going by 5 matching bases. The CDR3 protein is CASSQQAGELFF. The bases read TGTGCCAGCAGCCAACAGGCCGGGGAGCTGTTTTTT.